This note documents a single TCR beta chain sequence. This specimen belongs to a study of OX40 agonist ivuxolimab in advanced cancers. As for the study in general: Ivuxolimab is an agonistic anti-OX40 (CD134) antibody, and patients were treated with it.

Profiled with immunoSEQ multiplex PCR; TCRdb holds only in-frame clones, not every one. This table has 90,000 to 100,000 clones, about 86% appearing once. Systemic immunosuppression or a history of autoimmune disease excluded patients. The input for sequencing was CD4+ or CD8+ T cells sorted from blood, taken in a trial of the OX40 agonist ivuxolimab. The receptor was derived from an adult with an advanced solid tumor such as melanoma, head and neck, liver or kidney cancer.

The CDR3 DNA sequence: TGTGCCGTAGACGGGACAGGCCCTAACTTTAACTATGGCTACACCTTC. Its translation: CAVDGTGPNFNYGYTF. The chain couples TRBV28 to TRBJ1-2; 8 nucleotides line up with TRBD1. The CDR3 contains 16 residues. V shed 11 bases, J shed 1 base, and the junction held 15 bases outside the gene matches. Germline values: CDR1 MDHEN, CDR2 SYDVKM.